This passage covers 20 T cell receptor beta chains from one sample sequenced in a study of blood T cell repertoires in COVID-19. Sequencing was performed with immunoSEQ multiplex PCR; in TCRdb, only in-frame clones are kept and a portion is missing. The table records under 140,000 clones, nearly 80% of them present only once. Sequencing was performed on peripheral blood. These receptors were collected from an elderly woman with active or convalescent COVID-19.

The rearrangement links TRBV11-2 to TRBJ1-6; unclear D gene. This CDR3 has 12 amino acids. The V gene lost 2 bases and the J gene lost 8 bases, with 4 bases spanning the gap. Germline-derived CDR1 and CDR2 are SGHAT and FQNNGV. This CDR3 is CASSLRYSPLHF. CDR3 nucleotides: TGTGCCAGCAGCTTACGGTATTCACCCCTCCACTTT.

This clone turned up a few times. The chain carries TRBV7-9 and TRBJ2-7, with D unresolved. Germline lookup yields CDR1 SEHNR and CDR2 FQNEAQ (reference sequence). The CDR3 contains 14 residues. V lost 0 bases and J 0 bases, leaving 6 bases between the germline ends. The CDR3 spells CASSLAGSSYEQYF. The CDR3 DNA follows: TGTGCCAGCAGCTTAGCGGGCAGCTCCTACGAGCAGTACTTC.

This chain uses TRBV29-1 with TRBJ1-1; D possibly corresponds to TRBD1 (5 bases). The V gene lost 4 bases and the J gene lost 4 bases, with 13 bases spanning the gap. Germline V gene sequence: CDR1 SQVTM, CDR2 ANQGSEA. CDR3 length: 13 amino acids. CDR3 region: CSVVWIRGTEAFF. CDR3 sequence (DNA): TGCAGCGTTGTTTGGATTAGGGGCACTGAAGCTTTCTTT.

The chain links TRBV19 to TRBJ1-5, with 10 bases lining up with TRBD1. Germline V gene lookup returns CDR1 LNHDA and CDR2 SQIVND (reference sequence). Unmatched junction bases numbered 11, after V lost 4 bases and J lost 2 bases. This CDR3 region has 18 residues. This chain's CDR3 is CASSTREGTGDGNQPQHF. As DNA, the CDR3 is TGTGCCAGTAGTACTAGGGAGGGGACAGGGGACGGCAATCAGCCCCAGCATTTT.

This clone was recorded once. V and J are TRBV19 and TRBJ1-5; D is unresolved. Trimming left V 1 base short and J 0 bases short, with 10 bases between. CDR1 LNHDA and CDR2 SQIVND come from the germline V gene (reference sequence). This CDR3 has 16 amino acids. CDR3 residues: CASSIVGGYSNQPQHF. The CDR3 coding sequence is TGTGCCAGTAGTATAGTAGGAGGGTATAGCAATCAGCCCCAGCATTTT.

The chain recombines TRBV6-6 with TRBJ1-2, with D uncertain. CDR3 length equals 13 residues. Looked up from germline, CDR1 is MNHNY and CDR2 is SVGAGI (reference sequence). V was cut by 3 bases and J by 5 bases, with 10 bases left in between. CDR3 loop: CASSYLSSYGYTF. Written as DNA, the CDR3 is TGTGCCAGCAGTTATCTTTCCTCTTATGGCTACACCTTC.

This rearrangement joins TRBV28 to TRBJ2-4, with 7 bases fitting TRBD2. The CDR3 loop spans 15 amino acids. Germline values: CDR1 MDHEN, CDR2 SYDVKM. V dropped 2 bases and J dropped 1; count of bases not matched to a gene: 2. The CDR3 spells CASSLAGVAKNIQYF. The CDR3 DNA sequence: TGTGCCAGCAGTTTAGCGGGAGTTGCCAAAAACATTCAGTACTTC.

This sequence joins TRBV27 and TRBJ1-6, with 7 bases matching TRBD1. The CDR3 contains 15 residues. Trimming at V came to 3 bases and at J to 6 bases, leaving 5 bases not matched to a gene. Per germline, CDR1 MNHEY and CDR2 SMNVEV (reference sequence). In DNA, the CDR3 is TGTGCCAGCAGTTTCTCCGGGACAGTTAATTCACCCCTCCACTTT. Protein product: CASSFSGTVNSPLHF.

The chain combines TRBV11-2 with TRBJ2-1; TRBD1 matches at 7 bases. The J segment lost 2 bases and the V segment lost 5 bases, leaving 6 bases of the junction unmatched. Germline V gene lookup returns CDR1 SGHAT and CDR2 FQNNGV. The CDR3 has 15 amino acids. CDR3 loop: CASSNRGPAYNEQFF. CDR3 coding DNA: TGTGCCAGCAGCAACAGGGGTCCGGCCTACAATGAGCAGTTCTTC.

The chain combines TRBV7-2 with TRBJ2-4, with D perhaps TRBD1 (6 bases). Looked up from germline, CDR1 is SGHTA and CDR2 is FQGNSA. CDR3 length: 16 amino acids. V lost 3 bases and J 0 bases, leaving 12 bases between the germline ends. The DNA of the CDR3 is TGTGCCAGCAGCTTCTTGCAGGGGCTAGCCAAAAACATTCAGTACTTC. Amino acids: CASSFLQGLAKNIQYF.

The gene calls are TRBV4-1 and TRBJ2-1, with TRBD1 matching over 7 bases. J lost 10 bases, V lost 4 bases, and 7 bases had no gene match. CDR1 and CDR2 (germline): MGHRA, YSYEKL. The CDR3 has 13 amino acids. The CDR3 spells CASSRYRGGEQFF. Written as DNA, the CDR3 is TGCGCCAGCAGCCGCTACAGGGGTGGAGAGCAGTTCTTC.

V is TRBV18 and J is TRBJ2-7, with D perhaps TRBD2 (5 bases). Trimming took off 1 base at V and 4 bases at J, with 8 bases between the two ends. Germline-derived CDR1 and CDR2 are KGHSH and LQKENI. CDR3 length: 13 amino acids. The CDR3 DNA reads TGTGCCAGCTCACCACTAAGCGGATACGAGCAGTACTTC. It codes for CASSPLSGYEQYF.

V gene TRBV7-3 combines with J gene TRBJ2-3; 11 positions match TRBD2. There are 15 residues in the CDR3. The J segment lost 4 bases and the V segment lost 5 bases, leaving 5 bases of the junction unmatched. The germline V gene encodes CDR1 SGHTA and CDR2 FQGTGA. Here the CDR3 DNA reads TGTGCCAGCAGCCAATCTAGCGGGAGGTCAGATACGCAGTATTTT. The encoded protein is CASSQSSGRSDTQYF.

This clone is a singleton in its sample. V is TRBV5-1 and J is TRBJ2-3, with 14 positions matching TRBD2. The CDR3 consists of 16 residues. The J segment lost 5 bases and the V segment lost 4 bases, leaving 6 bases of the junction unmatched. Per the germline V gene, CDR1 is SGHRS and CDR2 is YFSETQ. The CDR3 DNA follows: TGCGCCAGCAGCCTCCCCGGGACTAGCGGGAGAGATACGCAGTATTTT. Translated, it gives CASSLPGTSGRDTQYF. Supplemented by reference TRBV5-1 and TRBJ2-3, the full variable domain reads KAGVTQTPRYLIKTRGQQVTLSCSPISGHRSVSWYQQTPGQGLQFLFEYFSETQRNKGNFPGRFSGRQFSNSRSEMNVSTLELGDSALYLCASSLPGTSGRDTQYFGPGTRLTVL.

The chain joins TRBV7-2 to TRBJ2-1; 7 positions match TRBD2. The germline gives CDR1 SGHTA, CDR2 FQGNSA. V gave up 3 bases and J gave up 6 bases; unmatched junction bases: 11. The length of the CDR3 is 16 residues. As DNA, the CDR3 is TGTGCCAGCAGCTTTAGGTTATCTAGCGGTTCCAATGAGCAGTTCTTC. Translation: CASSFRLSSGSNEQFF. Variable domain in full (rest from reference TRBV7-2 and TRBJ2-1): GAGVSQSPSNKVTEKGKDVELRCDPISGHTALYWYRQSLGQGLEFLIYFQGNSAPDKSGLPSDRFSAERTGGSVSTLTIQRTQQEDSAVYLCASSFRLSSGSNEQFFGPGTRLTVL.

This chain uses TRBV7-9 with TRBJ2-3; D not resolved. V was trimmed by 1 base and J by 0 bases, leaving 8 bases between them. This CDR3 contains 15 residues. CDR1 SEHNR and CDR2 FQNEAQ come from the germline V gene (reference sequence). CDR3 loop: CASSLVQASTDTQYF. The DNA for the CDR3 is TGTGCCAGCAGCTTAGTGCAGGCTAGCACAGATACGCAGTATTTT. Complete variable domain (other parts from reference TRBV7-9 and TRBJ2-3): DTGVSQNPRHKITKRGQNVTFRCDPISEHNRLYWYRQTLGQGPEFLTYFQNEAQLEKSRLLSDRFSAERPKGSFSTLEIQRTEQGDSAMYLCASSLVQASTDTQYFGPGTRLTVL.

The gene calls are TRBV2 and TRBJ2-2; D is unclear. V was cut by 6 bases and J by 3 bases, with 8 bases left in between. CDR1 SNHLY and CDR2 FYNNEI come from the germline V gene. This CDR3 contains 13 residues. The CDR3 loop is CASRAVYTGELFF. CDR3 in DNA: TGTGCCAGCAGGGCTGTTTACACCGGGGAGCTGTTTTTT.

Details on this clone: At one end the junction does not follow the germline gene, possibly because of a read error. The chain carries TRBV6-1 and TRBJ2-3, with D perhaps matching TRBD2 (6 bases). Germline CDR1 reads MNHNS; CDR2 reads SASEGT. The CDR3 length is 12 residues. Here the CDR3 DNA reads TGTGCCAGCAGTGAATCGACGGGAGCCCAAGATTTT. It encodes CASSESTGAQDF.

Here the CDR3 reads CASSLEGANTGELFF. The CDR3, as DNA: TGCGCCAGCAGCTTGGAGGGGGCGAACACCGGGGAGCTGTTTTTT. This rearrangement joins TRBV5-1 to TRBJ2-2; tentative D call: TRBD1 (6 bases). Trimming pared 0 bases from V and 0 bases from J, leaving 6 bases between. Looked up from germline, CDR1 is SGHRS and CDR2 is YFSETQ. This CDR3 region has 15 residues.

The CDR3 loop is CASSWTGVEQYF. The CDR3 nucleotides are TGTGCCAGCAGCTGGACAGGGGTGGAGCAGTACTTC. The rearrangement joins TRBV14 to TRBJ2-7; 9 bases line up with TRBD1. Germline values: CDR1 SGHDN, CDR2 FVKESK. The CDR3 totals 12 residues. V lost 5 bases and J lost 7; bases outside the gene matches: 3.